This T cell receptor (beta chain) was recovered during a study of T-cell memory formation after mild COVID-19. Study background: TCR clusters mostly belonged to single donors.

CDR1 and CDR2 from the germline V gene are MNHEY and SVGEGT. Deletions cut 5 bases from V and 0 bases from J, with 13 bases between. This CDR3 comprises 15 residues. This clonotype turned up a few times. Via MiXCR, TCRdb re-called the 5' RACE reads, giving one row per CDR3 protein. The sample has 250,000 or so distinct CDR3 sequences, under 20% seen once. The sequencing sample was made of PBMCs or a T cell subset sorted from them (not recorded which). This TCR was recovered from a man younger than 30 who had mild COVID-19 (a few samples of this study predate the infection). Cell type and time point are not known. V gene TRBV6-2 or TRBV6-3 combines with J gene TRBJ1-1; D is ambiguous. CDR3 region: CASSRPGLVNTEAFF. CDR3 nucleotide sequence: TGTGCCAGCAGTCGCCCAGGCCTGGTGAACACTGAAGCTTTCTTT.